The subject of this entry is one T cell receptor (beta chain). One end of the junction does not line up with germline, which may come from a read error. PCR used 60 Vbeta primers and 13 Jbeta primers. The method was immunoSEQ multiplex PCR; TCRdb's version includes in-frame clones alone and lacks a portion of them. The data show about 83,000 clones, roughly 76% seen once. These data belong to a study of cytomegalovirus exposure and HLA in healthy donors. Study context: Counted in an early data release were roughly 81 million unique TCRs from HLA-typed donors.

This TCR came from a woman under 40 in good health and CMV-seronegative. Sequencing was performed on PBMCs.

This chain's CDR3 is CASSLVVNF. The CDR3, as DNA: TGTGCCAGCAGCTTAGTTGTCAATTTT. The chain carries TRBV11-1 and TRBJ2-3; no firm D call. The germline V gene has CDR1 SGHAT and CDR2 FQDESV (reference sequence). There are 9 residues in the CDR3.